The sequence of this T cell receptor beta chain was determined in a study of T cells in Graves' hyperthyroidism and ophthalmopathy (dated by TCRdb to the late 2010s). A note on the overall study: Peripheral blood samples were taken at initial diagnosis, before any treatment was given. In addition, the study compared T-cell repertoires in thyroid tissue and in blood from roughly 6 Graves' hyperthyroidism patients. Prospective prediction of ophthalmopathy was tested in an independent validation cohort of about 19 hyperthyroidism patients and 15 to 17 patients who later progressed to ophthalmopathy. After blood sampling, hyperthyroidism patients were treated with methimazole at a starting dose of 30 mg daily, and ophthalmopathy patients were treated with high-dose intravenous methylprednisolone. TCR Vbeta CDR3 sequencing of roughly 140 peripheral blood samples (fewer than 45 ophthalmopathy, 75 to 80 hyperthyroidism and roughly 17 progressor patients) is reported in the paper. A discovery cohort of fewer than 110 patients, roughly 40 with Graves' ophthalmopathy and 57 with stable Graves' hyperthyroidism, was used to find distinguishing TCR V-J signatures. The 100 discovery patients were divided at random into training and test sets in a 7:3 ratio. The study at large found these results: Blood samples also contained most of the expanded thyroid clonotypes (frequency above 0.001), which suggests that blood repertoires may reflect thyroid immune responses. A 13 V-J signature model separated ophthalmopathy from stable hyperthyroidism, with around 90% sensitivity and just under 84% specificity in cross-validation and 80%/75% in testing. Sample size was not statistically predetermined, and investigators were not blinded to group allocation. In validation, the model predicted progression to ophthalmopathy a median of roughly 6.2 months before onset, with roughly 70% sensitivity and roughly 73% specificity.

Many counts were recorded for this clonotype. Its antigen has not been determined. Base qualities were left out, and no much larger clone turns up one base away. Hyperthyroidism patients were newly diagnosed, had a disease duration of under 2 months, and were aged 18 to 65 years. The study excluded patients with uncontrolled infections, other autoimmune diseases, pregnancy or lactation. Clinical symptoms, serum thyroxine and TRAb, thyroid ultrasound, and orbital computed tomography formed the basis for the diagnoses. Blood from progressor patients was collected at the time of first diagnosis with hyperthyroidism, before any ophthalmopathy symptoms had appeared. Ficoll-Paque density gradient centrifugation was used to isolate PBMCs from about 9.4 ml of fresh peripheral blood. Progressor patients were defined as those initially diagnosed with Graves' hyperthyroidism in whom ophthalmopathy developed during follow-up. Total RNA was extracted using Trizol reagent, and RNA quality was assessed on an Agilent 2100 Bioanalyzer.

CDR1 and CDR2, looked up from the germline V gene (reference sequence), are MNHEY and SMNVEV. The CDR3 starts with the cysteine, ends with the phenylalanine, and has 16 residues. The retained sequence is limited to the CDR3, 48 bases, with the frame set at the first base. The germline V and J ends show losses of 5 bases and 2 bases respectively, and no gene match explains 9 bases of the junction. Amplification of TCR beta CDR3 regions was carried out from RNA transcripts. A first-round RT-PCR of the TCR CDR3 used the HTBI primer set with the Qiagen OneStep RT-PCR kit. Libraries were constructed in a second round of multiplex PCR, after which size selection and purification were carried out. The libraries were sequenced on an Illumina HiSeq2000 using paired-end 100 bp reads. Concerning the study's data processing: SOAPnuke was used to process the raw data, throwing out any read that contained adapters or uncalled bases, had a mean Phred below 15, or lacked an exact constant-primer or identifier match. COPE v1.2.5 was used to merge high-quality paired reads, and clonotypes were defined as unique nucleotide sequences. MiTCR v1.1 was used to align clonotypes to the IMGT TRBV, TRBD and TRBJ reference segments. The analysis included only V-J combinations with a frequency above 0.0001, which together covered more than 99% of the repertoires. The TCS score was defined as the ratio of F50 (clonal expansion) to E x V (chaos), calculated using BLOSUM62-based TCRdist between CDR3 peptides within each V-J. Welch's t-statistics and random forest reduced 500 to 550 V-J features to roughly 13, which were used in a naive Bayes classifier (R e1071). The public reads were quality trimmed at Q25 with fastp and then assembled into clones with MiXCR by TCRdb, keeping productive beta chains. A single entry per CDR3 protein holds the most common genes and DNA from its merged rows. TCRdb assigned the V and J calls; the authors' analysis was not used. This sample gives approximately 150,000 distinct CDR3 sequences in total; around 8.9% of them show up just once. The top ten hold around 20% of the sample.

This TCR came from a woman aged 18-30 years with Graves' hyperthyroidism that later progressed to Graves' ophthalmopathy. The rearranged segments are TRBV27 and TRBJ2-3; 8 of the junction bases match TRBD1. Specimen: blood. Read as DNA, the sequence is TGTGCCAGCAGTCCGCACGGACAGGGCCTCACAGATACGCAGTATTTT. It encodes CASSPHGQGLTDTQYF.